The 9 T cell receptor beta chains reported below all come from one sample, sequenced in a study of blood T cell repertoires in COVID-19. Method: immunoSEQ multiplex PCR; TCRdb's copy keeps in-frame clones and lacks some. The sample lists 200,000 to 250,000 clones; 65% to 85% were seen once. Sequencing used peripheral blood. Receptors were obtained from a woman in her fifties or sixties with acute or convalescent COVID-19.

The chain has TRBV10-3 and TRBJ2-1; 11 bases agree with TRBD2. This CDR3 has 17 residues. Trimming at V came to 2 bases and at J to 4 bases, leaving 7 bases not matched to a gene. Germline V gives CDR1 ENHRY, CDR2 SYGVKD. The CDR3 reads CAISEGVAGGLYNEQFF. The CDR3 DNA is TGTGCCATCAGTGAGGGGGTAGCGGGGGGGCTTTACAATGAGCAGTTCTTC.

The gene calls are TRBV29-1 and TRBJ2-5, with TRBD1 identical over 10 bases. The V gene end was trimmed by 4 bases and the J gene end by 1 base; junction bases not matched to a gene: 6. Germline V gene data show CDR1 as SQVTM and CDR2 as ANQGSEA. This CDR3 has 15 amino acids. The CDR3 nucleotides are TGCAGCGTTGTTGGGACAGGGGACCCCCAAGAGACCCAGTACTTC. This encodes CSVVGTGDPQETQYF.

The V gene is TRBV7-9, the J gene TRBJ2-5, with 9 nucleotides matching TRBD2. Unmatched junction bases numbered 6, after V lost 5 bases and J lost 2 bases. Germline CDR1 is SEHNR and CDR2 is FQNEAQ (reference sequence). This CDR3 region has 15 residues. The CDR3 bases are TGTGCCAGCAGCCCGGAGCGGGGGGCTCAAGAGACCCAGTACTTC. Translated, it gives CASSPERGAQETQYF.

CDR3 DNA: TGTGCCAGTCGACTTACTAATGAAAAACTGTTTTTT. Translating it yields CASRLTNEKLFF. This chain connects TRBV7-9 to TRBJ1-4; no reliable D call. CDR1 and CDR2 from the germline V gene are SEHNR and FQNEAQ (reference sequence). The CDR3 extends over 12 amino acids. Trimming took 9 bases from V and 2 from J, leaving 7 bases between them.

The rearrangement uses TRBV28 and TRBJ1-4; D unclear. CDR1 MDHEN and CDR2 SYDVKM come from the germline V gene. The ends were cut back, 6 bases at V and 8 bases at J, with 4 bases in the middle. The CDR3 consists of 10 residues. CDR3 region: CASRSEKLFF. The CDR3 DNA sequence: TGTGCCAGCAGAAGCGAAAAACTGTTTTTT.

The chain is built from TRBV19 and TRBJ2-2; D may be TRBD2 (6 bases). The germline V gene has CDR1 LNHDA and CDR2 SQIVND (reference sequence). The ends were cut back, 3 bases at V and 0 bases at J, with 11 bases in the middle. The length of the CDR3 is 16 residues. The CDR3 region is CASSIGGTTNTGELFF. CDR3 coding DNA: TGTGCCAGTAGTATTGGGGGGACCACGAACACCGGGGAGCTGTTTTTT.

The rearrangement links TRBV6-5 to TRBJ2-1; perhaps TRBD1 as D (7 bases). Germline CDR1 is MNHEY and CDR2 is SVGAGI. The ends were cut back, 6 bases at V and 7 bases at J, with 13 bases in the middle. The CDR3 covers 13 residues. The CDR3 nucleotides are TGTGCCAGCAGGGAGGGACAGCTAAATGAGCAGTTCTTC. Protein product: CASREGQLNEQFF.

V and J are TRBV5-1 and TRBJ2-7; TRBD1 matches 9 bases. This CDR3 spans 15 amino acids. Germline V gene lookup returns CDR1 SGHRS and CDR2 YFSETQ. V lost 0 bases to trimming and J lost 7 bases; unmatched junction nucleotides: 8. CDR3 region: CASSLVLQGAGEQYF. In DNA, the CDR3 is TGCGCCAGCAGCTTGGTGCTACAGGGGGCAGGAGAGCAGTACTTC.

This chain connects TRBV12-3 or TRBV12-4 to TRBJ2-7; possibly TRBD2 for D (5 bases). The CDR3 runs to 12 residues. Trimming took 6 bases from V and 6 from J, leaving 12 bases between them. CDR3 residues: CASSRTEAEQYF. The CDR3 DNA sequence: TGTGCCAGCAGCCGCACGGAGGCCGAGCAGTACTTC.